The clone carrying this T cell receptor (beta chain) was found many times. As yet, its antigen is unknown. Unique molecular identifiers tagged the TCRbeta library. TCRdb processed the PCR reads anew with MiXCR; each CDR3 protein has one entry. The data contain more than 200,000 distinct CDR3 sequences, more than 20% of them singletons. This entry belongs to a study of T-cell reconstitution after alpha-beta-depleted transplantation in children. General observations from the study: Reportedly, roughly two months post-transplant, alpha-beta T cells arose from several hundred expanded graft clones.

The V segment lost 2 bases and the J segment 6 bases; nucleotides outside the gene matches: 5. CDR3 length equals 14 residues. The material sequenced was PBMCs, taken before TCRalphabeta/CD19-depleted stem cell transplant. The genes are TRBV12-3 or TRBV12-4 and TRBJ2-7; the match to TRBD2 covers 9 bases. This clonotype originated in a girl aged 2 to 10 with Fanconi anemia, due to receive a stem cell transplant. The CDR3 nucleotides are TGTGCCAGCAGTTTAATAGCGGGAGTAGGCGAGCAGTACTTC. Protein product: CASSLIAGVGEQYF.